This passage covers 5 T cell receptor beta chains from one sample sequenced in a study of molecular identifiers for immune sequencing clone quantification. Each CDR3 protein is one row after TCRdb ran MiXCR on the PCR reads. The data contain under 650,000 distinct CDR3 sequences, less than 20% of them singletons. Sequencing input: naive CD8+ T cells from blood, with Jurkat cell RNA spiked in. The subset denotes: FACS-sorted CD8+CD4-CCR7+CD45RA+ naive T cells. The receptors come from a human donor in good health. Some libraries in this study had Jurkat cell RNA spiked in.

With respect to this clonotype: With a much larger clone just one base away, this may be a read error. The CDR3: CASSHDSQKGLFF. CDR3 coding DNA: TGTGCCAGCAGCCACGACAGCCAAAAGGGGCTGTTTTTT. The chain combines TRBV7-9 with TRBJ2-2, with a weak D call TRBD1 (5 bases). Germline assignment: CDR1 SEHNR and CDR2 FQNEAQ (reference sequence). This CDR3 comprises 13 residues. V lost 5 bases, J lost 13 bases, and 17 bases lay in between.

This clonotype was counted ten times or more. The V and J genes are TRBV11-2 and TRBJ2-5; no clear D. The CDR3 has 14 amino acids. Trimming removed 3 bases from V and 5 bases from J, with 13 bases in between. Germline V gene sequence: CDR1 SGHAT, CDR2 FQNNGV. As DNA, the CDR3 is TGTGCCAGCAGCTTGTTCTCTTCCCCCGAGACCCAGTACTTC. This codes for CASSLFSSPETQYF.

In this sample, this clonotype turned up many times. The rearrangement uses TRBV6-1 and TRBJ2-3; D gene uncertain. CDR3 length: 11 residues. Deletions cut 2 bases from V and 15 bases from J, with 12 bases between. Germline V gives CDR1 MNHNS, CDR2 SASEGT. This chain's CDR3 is CASSETTYPYF. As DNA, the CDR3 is TGTGCCAGCAGTGAAACAACCTACCCCTATTTT.

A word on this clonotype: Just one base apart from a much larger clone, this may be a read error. Written as DNA, the CDR3 is TGCGCCAGCAGCCAGTCTGGAGGGGCGGGGACAACAGATACGCAGTATTTT. It encodes CASSQSGGAGTTDTQYF. This sequence joins TRBV4-1 and TRBJ2-3, with D perhaps being TRBD1 or TRBD2 (6 bases each). Germline values: CDR1 MGHRA, CDR2 YSYEKL. Trimming took off 3 bases at V and 3 bases at J, with 19 bases between the two ends. The CDR3 length is 17 residues.

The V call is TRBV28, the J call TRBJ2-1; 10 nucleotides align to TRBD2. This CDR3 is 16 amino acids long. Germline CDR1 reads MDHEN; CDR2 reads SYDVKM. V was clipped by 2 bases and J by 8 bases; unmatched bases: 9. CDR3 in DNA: TGTGCCAGCAGTTTACTCGCTAGCGGGAGTAGGGATGAGCAGTTCTTC. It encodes CASSLLASGSRDEQFF.